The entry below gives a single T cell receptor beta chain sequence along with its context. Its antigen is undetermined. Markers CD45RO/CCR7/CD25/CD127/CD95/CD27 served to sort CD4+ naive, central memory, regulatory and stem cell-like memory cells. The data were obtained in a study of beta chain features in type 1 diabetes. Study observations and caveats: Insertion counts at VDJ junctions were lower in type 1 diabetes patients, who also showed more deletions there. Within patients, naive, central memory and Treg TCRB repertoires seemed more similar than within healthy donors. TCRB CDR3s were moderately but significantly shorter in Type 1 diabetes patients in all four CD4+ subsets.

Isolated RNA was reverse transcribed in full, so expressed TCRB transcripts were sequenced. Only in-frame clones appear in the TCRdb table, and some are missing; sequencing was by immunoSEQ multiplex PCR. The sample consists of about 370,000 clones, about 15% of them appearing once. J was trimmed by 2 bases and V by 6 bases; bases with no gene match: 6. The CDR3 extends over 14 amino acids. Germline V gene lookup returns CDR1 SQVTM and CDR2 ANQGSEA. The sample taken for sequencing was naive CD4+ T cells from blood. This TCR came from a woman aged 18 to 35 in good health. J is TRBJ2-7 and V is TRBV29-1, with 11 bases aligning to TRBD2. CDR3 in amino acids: CSVALAGGPYEQYF. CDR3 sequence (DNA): TGCAGCGTCGCGTTAGCGGGAGGGCCCTACGAGCAGTACTTC.